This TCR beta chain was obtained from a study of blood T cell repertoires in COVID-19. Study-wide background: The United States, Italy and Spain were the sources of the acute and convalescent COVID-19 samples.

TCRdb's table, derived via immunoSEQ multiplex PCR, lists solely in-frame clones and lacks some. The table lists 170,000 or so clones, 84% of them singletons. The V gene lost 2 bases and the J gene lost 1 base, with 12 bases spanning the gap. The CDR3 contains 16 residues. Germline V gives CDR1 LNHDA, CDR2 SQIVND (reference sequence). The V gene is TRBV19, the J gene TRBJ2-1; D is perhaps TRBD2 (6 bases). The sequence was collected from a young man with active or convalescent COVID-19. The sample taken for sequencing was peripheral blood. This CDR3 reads CASSILSAGSYNEQFF. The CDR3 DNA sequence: TGTGCCAGTAGTATATTGTCTGCGGGGTCCTACAATGAGCAGTTCTTC.